This paragraph covers one T cell receptor beta chain sequence. No antigen is known for it. This specimen belongs to a study of CD4 T cells in relation to SARS-CoV-2 and coronaviruses. Study background: ViraFEST: roughly 9-day antigen culture of PBMCs, then TCR beta CDR3 sequencing. The negative reference was HIV-1 Nef peptide pool or peptide-free culture. Study-wide points: Crossreactive clones expanded significantly less to SARS-CoV-2 than monoreactive clones.

Unexposed donor CD4+ T cells date from about 2011-2018, before the COVID-19 pandemic. After ten to eleven days of culture, CD4+ T cells were isolated. Cells permitting, SARS-CoV-2 S/N and four cold-coronavirus spikes were tested on unexposed-donor CD4+ T cells. Produced via immunoSEQ multiplex PCR; TCRdb's table is partial and in-frame only. The sample has some 29,000 clones, about three quarters seen once. This clonotype was sampled from a human donor in good health. The sample taken for sequencing was CD4+ T cells from PBMCs, cultured in vitro.

As DNA, the CDR3 is TGTGCCACACAGGGGGCCAAAAACATTCAGTACTTC. Its translation is CATQGAKNIQYF. J is TRBJ2-4 and V is TRBV3-1 (or the pseudogene TRBV3-2), with 7 bases fitting TRBD1. The CDR3 sequence is 12 residues long. Looked up from germline, CDR1 is LGHDT and CDR2 is YNNKEL (reference sequence). J was trimmed by 1 base and V by 10 bases; bases with no gene match: 1.